The next 24 T cell receptor beta chains were all read from a single sample in a study of OX40 agonist ivuxolimab in advanced cancers. Assay: immunoSEQ multiplex PCR; the TCRdb copy retains only in-frame clones and omits some. The sample records 51,000 or so clones, around 85% being singletons. Sequenced here: CD4+ or CD8+ T cells sorted from blood, sampled in a trial of the OX40 agonist ivuxolimab. These receptor sequences come from an adult with an advanced solid tumor such as melanoma, head and neck, liver or kidney cancer.

The chain combines TRBV5-1 with TRBJ2-7; D not resolved. Germline CDR1 SGHRS, CDR2 YFSETQ. The length of the CDR3 is 11 residues. Trimming pared 4 bases from V and 2 bases from J, leaving 4 bases between. The CDR3, as DNA: TGCGCCAGCAGCGGGGCCTACGAGCAGTACTTC. Translation gives CASSGAYEQYF. Full variable domain (rest looked up from reference TRBV5-1 and TRBJ2-7): KAGVTQTPRYLIKTRGQQVTLSCSPISGHRSVSWYQQTPGQGLQFLFEYFSETQRNKGNFPGRFSGRQFSNSRSEMNVSTLELGDSALYLCASSGAYEQYFGPGTRLTVT.

The chain joins TRBV7-9 to TRBJ1-2; TRBD1 aligns across 7 bases. The CDR3 extends over 15 amino acids. Trimming removed 4 bases from V and 6 bases from J; junction bases left unmatched: 11. The germline V gene encodes CDR1 SEHNR and CDR2 FQNEAQ (reference sequence). CDR3 bases: TGTGCCAGCAGCTCCCCAAATCAGGGGGACGATGGCTACACCTTC. It translates to CASSSPNQGDDGYTF.

This sequence joins TRBV6-1 and TRBJ1-2; 8 bases match TRBD1. This CDR3 has 12 residues. Germline assignment: CDR1 MNHNS and CDR2 SASEGT. V gave up 4 bases and J gave up 8 bases; unmatched junction bases: 3. The CDR3 region is CASSGDRRGYTF. In DNA form, the CDR3 reads TGTGCCAGCAGTGGGGACAGGAGAGGCTACACCTTC.

The rearrangement joins TRBV4-1 to TRBJ1-6, with 10 nucleotides matching TRBD1. Germline CDR1 MGHRA, CDR2 YSYEKL. Germline trimming cut 3 bases from V and 8 bases from J; bases unmatched to any gene: 1. This CDR3 comprises 14 residues. CDR3 amino acids: CASSHGTGDSPLHF. In DNA, the CDR3 is TGCGCCAGCAGCCACGGGACAGGGGATTCACCCCTCCACTTT.

This clone was observed a handful of times. The rearrangement uses TRBV9 and TRBJ2-3, with unresolved D. There are 15 residues in the CDR3. Germline-derived CDR1 and CDR2 are SGDLS and YYNGEE. V lost 3 bases to trimming and J lost 3 bases, with 14 bases between them. CDR3 sequence (DNA): TGTGCCAGCAGCGAGTATTCCCCACCAACAGATACGCAGTATTTT. Translating it yields CASSEYSPPTDTQYF.

The CDR3 bases are TGTGCCAGCAGCAATGAGCGGGGGGGCACAGATACGCAGTATTTT. Its translation: CASSNERGGTDTQYF. V gene TRBV7-6 combines with J gene TRBJ2-3, with TRBD2 matching over 9 bases. CDR3 size: 15 residues. The germline V gene encodes CDR1 SGHVS and CDR2 FNYEAQ. J lost 1 base, V lost 5 bases, and 4 bases had no gene match.

The chain joins TRBV4-1 to TRBJ2-5, with D unclear. Germline V gives CDR1 MGHRA, CDR2 YSYEKL. V lost 1 base and J lost 1, with 13 bases in between. The CDR3 has 16 residues. CDR3 protein: CASSQGAQTIQETQYF. The CDR3 coding sequence is TGCGCCAGCAGCCAAGGGGCGCAGACCATCCAAGAGACCCAGTACTTC.

J is TRBJ1-1 and V is TRBV7-9; D is unclear. CDR3 length: 16 amino acids. CDR1 is SEHNR and CDR2 is FQNEAQ in the germline V gene (reference sequence). Trimming shortened V by 1 base and J by 0 bases, and 12 bases separated the two germline ends. For the CDR3, the DNA is TGTGCCAGCAGCTTAGATAGGAGAGCCATGAACACTGAAGCTTTCTTT. Its translation: CASSLDRRAMNTEAFF.

The chain has TRBV7-9 and TRBJ1-1; unclear D gene. Trimming pared 7 bases from V and 0 bases from J, leaving 6 bases between. CDR3 size: 12 residues. Germline-derived CDR1 and CDR2 are SEHNR and FQNEAQ (reference sequence). The chain's CDR3 is CASMEMNTEAFF. The CDR3 DNA reads as TGTGCCAGCATGGAAATGAACACTGAAGCTTTCTTT.

The rearrangement links TRBV6-5 to TRBJ1-5, with TRBD1 as a possible D gene (5 bases). This CDR3 comprises 15 residues. V was cut by 2 bases and J by 5 bases, with 13 bases left in between. Germline CDR1 MNHEY, CDR2 SVGAGI. The CDR3 here is CASSYGAGGDQPQHF. The CDR3 nucleotides read TGTGCCAGCAGTTACGGGGCTGGAGGGGATCAGCCCCAGCATTTT.

The chain links TRBV4-3 to TRBJ1-3; D gene unclear. The germline CDR1 and CDR2 sequences are LGHNA and YSLEER. Trimming took off 2 bases at V and 4 bases at J, with 18 bases between the two ends. The CDR3 is 17 amino acids. For the CDR3, the DNA is TGCGCCAGCAGCCAACTCAAGACCGTCGAGGCCGGAAACACCATATATTTT. This translates into CASSQLKTVEAGNTIYF.

This clone was seen just once. The chain joins TRBV6-5 to TRBJ1-1; D remains unclear. The germline V gene has CDR1 MNHEY and CDR2 SVGAGI. V shed 5 bases and J shed 4 bases, with 11 bases lying between them. The CDR3 covers 13 residues. The CDR3 region is CASSVSRITEAFF. The CDR3 bases are TGTGCCAGCAGTGTCTCAAGGATCACTGAAGCTTTCTTT.

The rearrangement joins TRBV4-2 to TRBJ1-2, with a tentative D call TRBD1 (5 bases). Germline CDR1 LGHNA, CDR2 YNFKEQ. The V end was cut by 1 base, the J end by 2 bases, with 8 bases between. This CDR3 comprises 14 residues. CDR3 protein: CASSQVDSNYGYTF. CDR3 coding DNA: TGTGCCAGCAGCCAAGTAGACAGCAACTATGGCTACACCTTC.

The chain links TRBV5-1 to TRBJ2-5, with D tentatively TRBD1 (5 bases). Germline CDR1 reads SGHRS; CDR2 reads YFSETQ. Trimming pared 4 bases from V and 2 bases from J, leaving 15 bases between. The CDR3 has 15 residues. This chain's CDR3 is CASSPARGGQETQYF. The CDR3 nucleotides are TGCGCCAGCAGCCCCGCAAGGGGTGGTCAAGAGACCCAGTACTTC.

The CDR3 nucleotides are TGTGCCAGCAGCCTCCCGGACAGGAATAGTGCTGACTACACCTTC. Its protein is CASSLPDRNSADYTF. The V call is TRBV5-4, the J call TRBJ1-2, with 7 bases matching TRBD1. Germline V gives CDR1 SGHNT, CDR2 YYREEE (reference sequence). Germline trimming cut 4 bases from V and 10 bases from J; bases unmatched to any gene: 16. The CDR3 is made up of 15 amino acids.

This chain links TRBV11-2 with TRBJ2-3, with D uncertain. Trimming took 6 bases from V and 3 from J, leaving 7 bases between them. Germline CDR1 SGHAT, CDR2 FQNNGV. The CDR3 length is 12 residues. Here the CDR3 DNA reads TGTGCCAGCAGTTACCAGACAGATACGCAGTATTTT. Protein product: CASSYQTDTQYF.

The CDR3 sequence is CSVEDLGQRPGSSYNEQFF. The CDR3 bases are TGCAGCGTTGAAGATCTGGGACAGCGTCCAGGGAGCTCCTACAATGAGCAGTTCTTC. The rearrangement links TRBV29-1 to TRBJ2-1; the match to TRBD1 covers 7 bases. The CDR3 is made up of 19 amino acids. Germline-derived CDR1 and CDR2 are SQVTM and ANQGSEA. V shed 0 bases, J shed 0 bases, and the junction held 14 bases outside the gene matches.

This chain connects TRBV7-9 to TRBJ2-7; D is undetermined. Germline V gene lookup returns CDR1 SEHNR and CDR2 FQNEAQ (reference sequence). CDR3 length: 15 residues. V was clipped by 3 bases and J by 0 bases, with 12 bases between them. The CDR3 sequence is CASSFNPLPSYEQYF. The DNA of the CDR3 is TGTGCCAGCAGCTTCAATCCACTTCCCTCCTACGAGCAGTACTTC.

V is TRBV19 and J is TRBJ2-3; 11 bases are a match to TRBD2. Germline CDR1 is LNHDA and CDR2 is SQIVND (reference sequence). J was trimmed by 3 bases and V by 1 base; bases with no gene match: 0. The CDR3 loop spans 15 amino acids. CDR3 region: CASSIVAGGTDTQYF. The CDR3 DNA sequence: TGTGCCAGTAGTATAGTAGCGGGGGGGACAGATACGCAGTATTTT.

The chain has TRBV5-4 and TRBJ2-2, with 8 positions matching TRBD1. V shed 0 bases, J shed 6 bases, and the junction held 4 bases outside the gene matches. CDR3 size: 15 residues. Per the germline V gene, CDR1 is SGHNT and CDR2 is YYREEE (reference sequence). This CDR3 is CASSLADRVSGELFF. The DNA for the CDR3 is TGTGCCAGCAGCTTGGCGGACAGGGTCTCCGGGGAGCTGTTTTTT. Full variable domain (outside the CDR3, taken from reference TRBV5-4 and TRBJ2-2): ETGVTQSPTHLIKTRGQQVTLRCSSQSGHNTVSWYQQALGQGPQFIFQYYREEENGRGNFPPRFSGLQFPNYSSELNVNALELDDSALYLCASSLADRVSGELFFGEGSRLTVL.

The V gene is TRBV1, the J gene TRBJ2-7; the table gives TRBD1 as D, unverified against the DNA. TRBV1 is a pseudogene segment. The CDR3 loop spans 17 amino acids. This CDR3 reads CTSSLARVSNESYEQYF. The CDR3 nucleotides are TGCACCAGCAGCCTTGCCAGGGTGAGCAATGAGTCCTACGAGCAGTACTTC.

This chain connects TRBV7-9 to TRBJ1-4; a weak D match, TRBD1 (5 bases). In germline, CDR1 is SEHNR, CDR2 FQNEAQ (reference sequence). The ends were cut back, 0 bases at V and 6 bases at J, with 8 bases in the middle. The CDR3 consists of 14 residues. CDR3 DNA: TGTGCCAGCAGCTTAGCCAGGGAGGATGAAAAACTGTTTTTT. Its protein is CASSLAREDEKLFF.

This clone appeared once. The rearrangement links TRBV15 to TRBJ1-2, with D possibly TRBD1 on 5 matching bases. The V end lost 0 bases, the J end lost 4 bases, and 12 bases lay between the germline ends. Germline V gene lookup returns CDR1 LNHNV and CDR2 YYDKDF (reference sequence). CDR3 size: 15 residues. The CDR3 coding sequence is TGTGCCACCAGCAGAGATGTGGGGGACGGCTATGGCTACACCTTC. Translating it yields CATSRDVGDGYGYTF.

This clone was seen a single time. The chain employs TRBV27 and TRBJ2-5; 8 nucleotides align to TRBD1. The CDR3 contains 17 residues. V lost 1 base and J lost 11; bases outside the gene matches: 18. Looked up from germline, CDR1 is MNHEY and CDR2 is SMNVEV (reference sequence). CDR3 DNA: TGTGCCAGCAGTTTATTAGGTGGCGGACAGGGACCGGGTGAGCAGTACTTC. Its protein is CASSLLGGGQGPGEQYF.